The T cell receptor (beta chain) under discussion was sequenced for a study of blood T cell repertoires in COVID-19. Study background: The United States, Italy and Spain supplied acute and convalescent COVID-19 samples. The cDNA or gDNA used as material had been derived from T cells, B-cell-depleted T cells, or PBMCs.

Original analysis: Cell counts per sample came from amplifying reference gene primers. This table comes from immunoSEQ multiplex PCR, and its TCRdb copy is limited to in-frame clones, with some not included. The DNA was the basis for D and trimming; V, J and clone size are from that table. The table has around 130,000 clones, approximately 77% seen once. The V segment lost 7 bases and the J segment 6 bases; nucleotides outside the gene matches: 8. The V gene's germline CDR1 is SQVTM and CDR2 ANQGSEA. This CDR3 has 12 amino acids. The chain joins TRBV29-1 to TRBJ2-7; 8 bases map to TRBD1. The sequencing sample was made of peripheral blood. This receptor was identified in an elderly man with acute or convalescent COVID-19. The CDR3 coding sequence is TGCAGCGCCAGACAGGGGAATGGCGAGCAGTACTTC. Amino acids: CSARQGNGEQYF.